The subject of this entry is one T cell receptor (beta chain). Its antigen is not known. This specimen belongs to a study of graft-versus-host responses after intestinal transplantation. TCRdb keeps only in-frame clones here, not all; method: immunoSEQ multiplex PCR. The table records approximately 79,000 clones, roughly 85% of them present only once. Points from the study as a whole: Early declines in HvG clones that occurred post-transplant were associated with peak circulating GvH clone levels. In recipient marrow, GvH clones were found, and some appeared first in ileum or blood.

V was pared by 2 bases and J by 1 base, with 6 bases between. The CDR3 contains 13 residues. The germline V gene encodes CDR1 SGDLS and CDR2 YYNGEE. The clonotype comes from a human donor who received an intestinal transplant. The chain carries TRBV9 and TRBJ1-1, with a tentative D call TRBD1 (5 bases). This specimen consisted of unstimulated CD4+ T cells sorted from spleen or lymph node cells, obtained before intestinal transplant. The CDR3 nucleotides read TGTGCCAGCAGCGTCAGGGAGAACACTGAAGCTTTCTTT. Its translation is CASSVRENTEAFF.